These T cell receptor beta chains were read from a single sample in a study of T cell repertoires in cytomegalovirus infection. Antigens for these TCRs are unknown. TCRdb re-called the reads with MiXCR, one entry per CDR3 protein. The sample includes roughly 990,000 distinct CDR3 sequences, around 30% of them seen just once. The sample here was cultured CD8+ T cells from PBMCs, taken from culture after CMV antigen stimulation. Receptors were obtained from a human donor in good health (CMV status not recorded). Some clones in this sample may be carry-over from other donors' samples. The CDR3 runs from the conserved cysteine through the conserved F or W. A D gene is named only where the DNA matches it firmly. Where a row states a size, it is once, few, many or the class of an expanded clone; other rows omit it.

>TRBJ2-1|TRBD2|many|TRBV7-9
CASSSRLAGVVNEQFF
TGTGCCAGCAGCTCGCGACTAGCGGGGGTTGTCAATGAGCAGTTCTTC
>TRBJ1-5|TRBD1|many|TRBV19
CAATPGTGGRGQPQHF
TGTGCTGCTACTCCCGGGACAGGGGGAAGGGGTCAGCCCCAGCATTTT
>TRBJ1-5|NA|few|TRBV20-1
CSASVWQSNQPQHF
TGCAGTGCTAGTGTCTGGCAGAGCAATCAGCCCCAGCATTTT
>TRBJ1-5|NA|few|TRBV18
CASSRQGNGGNQPQHF
TGTGCCAGCTCACGGCAGGGTAACGGAGGCAATCAGCCCCAGCATTTT
>TRBJ2-1|NA|NA|TRBV9
CASSVVVGSYNEQFF
TGTGCCAGCAGCGTAGTAGTGGGGTCCTACAATGAGCAGTTCTTC
>TRBJ2-3|TRBD2|many|TRBV7-6
CASSMAGGPGTDTQYF
TGTGCCAGCAGCATGGCGGGGGGGCCAGGGACAGATACGCAGTATTTT
>TRBJ1-6|NA|NA|TRBV12-3/TRBV12-4
CASSSGSNSPLHF
TGTGCCAGCAGTTCAGGAAGTAATTCACCCCTCCACTTT
>TRBJ2-3|TRBD1|NA|TRBV5-6
CASSPGTGWTDTQYF
TGTGCCAGCAGCCCCGGGACAGGGTGGACAGATACGCAGTATTTT
>TRBJ2-7|TRBD1|few|TRBV6-1
CASSPQGAPYEQYF
TGTGCCAGCAGTCCTCAGGGGGCTCCCTACGAGCAGTACTTC
>TRBJ1-2|NA|few|TRBV27
CAASPTGNTNYGYTF
TGTGCCGCCAGCCCCACAGGAAACACTAACTATGGCTACACCTTC
>TRBJ1-1|NA|NA|TRBV20-1
CSARDNTGNTEAFF
TGCAGTGCTAGAGATAATACGGGGAACACTGAAGCTTTCTTT
>TRBJ2-2|TRBD1|NA|TRBV4-2
CASSHETGGTGELFF
TGTGCCAGCAGCCACGAGACAGGGGGGACCGGGGAGCTGTTTTTT
>TRBJ2-1|NA|NA|TRBV20-1
CSVGVGGREQFF
TGCAGTGTTGGGGTGGGGGGCCGTGAGCAGTTCTTC
>TRBJ2-1|TRBD1|once|TRBV5-4
CASSEGRDRSYNEQFF
TGTGCCAGCAGCGAAGGACGGGACAGGAGCTACAATGAGCAGTTCTTC
>TRBJ2-3|TRBD2|NA|TRBV11-2
CASSTWSSGGAEDTQYF
TGTGCCAGCAGCACCTGGAGCAGCGGGGGGGCCGAAGATACGCAGTATTTT
>TRBJ2-1|NA|NA|TRBV4-3
CASSQDVGPSSSYNEQFF
TGCGCCAGCAGCCAAGATGTCGGGCCCTCCAGCTCCTACAATGAGCAGTTCTTC
>TRBJ1-5|TRBD1|many|TRBV7-2
CASSLDPGGQPQHF
TGTGCCAGCAGCTTAGACCCAGGGGGACAGCCCCAGCATTTT
>TRBJ2-3|NA|NA|TRBV7-6
CASSLEVGRTDTQYF
TGTGCCAGCAGCTTAGAGGTGGGCCGCACAGATACGCAGTATTTT
>TRBJ2-3|NA|NA|TRBV7-6
CASSLPQDINEDTQYF
TGTGCCAGCAGCCTCCCCCAGGACATTAATGAAGATACGCAGTATTTT
>TRBJ2-3|NA|NA|TRBV12-3/TRBV12-4
CASSLPGVDTQYF
TGTGCCAGCAGTTTACCGGGAGTGGATACGCAGTATTTT
>TRBJ2-2|NA|NA|TRBV11-2
CASSLDLQWAVATNTGELFF
TGTGCCAGCAGCTTAGATCTTCAGTGGGCCGTTGCAACGAACACCGGGGAGCTGTTTTTT
>TRBJ2-1|TRBD2|NA|TRBV12-3/TRBV12-4
CASTWGGGYNEQFF
TGTGCCAGCACCTGGGGGGGGGGTTACAATGAGCAGTTCTTC
>TRBJ1-4|NA|once|TRBV27
CANSLWTANEKLFF
TGTGCCAACAGTTTATGGACAGCTAATGAAAAACTGTTTTTT
>TRBJ2-3|NA|once|TRBV6-2/TRBV6-3
CASSNEGGWTDTQYF
TGTGCCAGCAGTAACGAGGGGGGGTGGACAGATACGCAGTATTTT
>TRBJ1-1|TRBD1|NA|TRBV4-3
CASSGWTGVLTEAFF
TGCGCCAGCAGCGGGTGGACAGGGGTTTTGACTGAAGCTTTCTTT
>TRBJ1-6|TRBD1|NA|TRBV19
CASSIPGQLNSPLHF
TGTGCCAGTAGTATCCCGGGACAGCTTAATTCACCCCTCCACTTT
>TRBJ2-3|NA|many|TRBV7-2
CASSLRDFPSTDTQYF
TGTGCCAGCAGCTTAAGGGACTTTCCTAGCACAGATACGCAGTATTTT